One and the same sample provided the 15 T cell receptor beta chains below, sequenced in a study of cytomegalovirus exposure and HLA in healthy donors. The PCR contained 60 Vbeta and 13 Jbeta primers. The assay was immunoSEQ multiplex PCR, and TCRdb's table has in-frame clones only and misses some. Of roughly 110,000 clones in the sample, 77% were seen once. Sequenced material: PBMCs. The source of these receptors is a male donor in good health and CMV-seronegative.

The table lists this clone with a few counts. The chain uses TRBV7-2 and TRBJ2-7, with TRBD2 matching over 7 bases. The CDR3 spans 15 residues. Germline loops: CDR1 SGHTA, CDR2 FQGNSA. V trimming: 5 bases; J trimming: 4 bases; junction bases outside the gene matches: 11. CDR3: CASSRRRTRSYEQYF. The CDR3 nucleotides are TGTGCCAGCAGCCGCCGGCGGACTAGATCGTACGAGCAGTACTTC.

This clone was seen more than once but under ten times. V gene TRBV6-4 combines with J gene TRBJ2-3, with TRBD2 matching 10 bases. Germline trimming cut 6 bases from V and 5 bases from J; bases unmatched to any gene: 5. Germline CDR1 and CDR2: MRHNA and SNTAGT. The CDR3 extends over 14 amino acids. In DNA form, the CDR3 reads TGTGCCAGCAGCCGGCTAGCGGGAGAAGATACGCAGTATTTT. This codes for CASSRLAGEDTQYF.

This rearrangement joins TRBV5-8 to TRBJ2-6; 7 bases line up with TRBD1. The CDR3 spans 16 residues. Germline V gene lookup returns CDR1 SGHTS and CDR2 YDEGEE. The trim removed 3 bases at V and 0 bases at J, leaving 3 bases unmatched. CDR3 in DNA: TGTGCCAGCAGCTCGGGACAGACCTCTGGGGCCAACGTCCTGACTTTC. This translates into CASSSGQTSGANVLTF.

The V gene is TRBV11-2, the J gene TRBJ2-7; D possibly corresponds to TRBD1 (6 bases). V was cut by 5 bases and J by 2 bases, with 16 bases left in between. This CDR3 contains 15 residues. The V gene's germline CDR1 is SGHAT and CDR2 FQNNGV. The CDR3 DNA sequence: TGTGCCAGCAGCCCAGGGGCGGGCCTAACCTACGAGCAGTACTTC. Translation gives CASSPGAGLTYEQYF. Drawing the rest from reference TRBV11-2 and TRBJ2-7, the complete variable domain is EAGVAQSPRYKIIEKRQSVAFWCNPISGHATLYWYQQILGQGPKLLIQFQNNGVVDDSQLPKDRFSAERLKGVDSTLKIQPAKLEDSAVYLCASSPGAGLTYEQYFGPGTRLTVT.

This chain uses TRBV28 with TRBJ2-1; D is uncertain. Trimming cost V 3 bases and J 0 bases, with 9 bases left between them. Germline V gene data show CDR1 as MDHEN and CDR2 as SYDVKM. The CDR3 runs 15 residues. CDR3 protein: CASSFPPSSYNEQFF. The CDR3 region has the DNA TGTGCCAGCAGTTTTCCCCCTAGCTCCTACAATGAGCAGTTCTTC.

The gene calls are TRBV5-1 and TRBJ2-5; D may be TRBD2 (5 bases). The tail of the sequence fits TRBJ2-7 better, so the J call may be wrong. This CDR3 is 15 amino acids long. From germline, CDR1 is SGHRS and CDR2 YFSETQ. CDR3 loop: CASSLGSGEQYEQYF. The CDR3 DNA is TGCGCCAGCAGCCTGGGGTCCGGGGAACAATACGAGCAGTACTTC.

The chain employs TRBV27 and TRBJ2-4; possibly TRBD2 for D (6 bases). Per germline, CDR1 MNHEY and CDR2 SMNVEV (reference sequence). V lost 3 bases to trimming and J lost 7 bases, with 16 bases between them. The CDR3 is 15 residues long. DNA for the CDR3: TGTGCCAGCAGTTTTTCCGGGAGCGTGGGTAACATTCAGTACTTC. It codes for CASSFSGSVGNIQYF.

This clone has only a few counts. The chain has TRBV5-1 and TRBJ2-1; D possibly corresponds to TRBD1 (6 bases). This CDR3 region has 14 residues. Per the germline V gene, CDR1 is SGHRS and CDR2 is YFSETQ. V lost 4 bases, J lost 8 bases, and 16 bases lay in between. The CDR3 nucleotides read TGCGCCAGCAGCCATTCAGGGGAAGGGTATGAGCAGTTCTTC. This sequence encodes CASSHSGEGYEQFF.

This clone was observed a handful of times. This chain uses TRBV27 with TRBJ2-7; D gene unclear. CDR1 and CDR2 from the germline V gene are MNHEY and SMNVEV (reference sequence). The CDR3 is 14 residues long. The V gene lost 3 bases and the J gene lost 0 bases, with 9 bases spanning the gap. The CDR3 loop is CASSLYMSSYEQYF. The CDR3 bases are TGTGCCAGCAGTTTGTACATGTCCTCCTACGAGCAGTACTTC.

J is TRBJ2-1 and V is TRBV25-1; D may be TRBD1 (5 bases). Germline V gene sequence: CDR1 MGHDK, CDR2 SYGVNS. The V end lost 0 bases, the J end lost 4 bases, and 10 bases lay between the germline ends. The CDR3 sequence is 15 residues long. The CDR3 is CASSEYGAGYNEQFF. The CDR3 DNA reads as TGTGCCAGCAGTGAATATGGGGCAGGTTACAATGAGCAGTTCTTC. Drawing the rest from reference TRBV25-1 and TRBJ2-1, the complete variable domain is EADIYQTPRYLVIGTGKKITLECSQTMGHDKMYWYQQDPGMELHLIHYSYGVNSTEKGDLSSESTVSRIRTEHFPLTLESARPSHTSQYLCASSEYGAGYNEQFFGPGTRLTVL.

V usage is TRBV27 and J usage is TRBJ2-1; 10 positions agree with TRBD2. With V trimmed by 3 bases and J by 2 bases, 1 base remained unmatched. The CDR3 sequence is 15 residues long. Germline CDR1 is MNHEY and CDR2 is SMNVEV (reference sequence). The CDR3 sequence is CASSFTSGTYNEQFF. Here the CDR3 DNA reads TGTGCCAGCAGTTTTACTAGCGGGACCTACAATGAGCAGTTCTTC.

There are a few counts of this clone. The chain is built from TRBV28 and TRBJ2-7; D may be TRBD2 (6 bases). CDR3 length: 14 residues. Germline loops: CDR1 MDHEN, CDR2 SYDVKM. Trimming shortened V by 8 bases and J by 3 bases, and 17 bases separated the two germline ends. CDR3 loop: CASGRSYRNYEQYF. CDR3 nucleotide sequence: TGTGCCAGCGGGAGGAGCTACCGCAACTACGAGCAGTACTTC.

The chain couples TRBV6-1 to TRBJ2-2, with D perhaps matching TRBD1 (5 bases). With 7 bases removed from V and 6 bases from J, the gap between germline ends came to 15 bases. The CDR3 is 14 amino acids. Germline CDR1 MNHNS, CDR2 SASEGT. CDR3 region: CASIVTATAGELFF. The DNA of the CDR3 is TGTGCCAGCATCGTGACAGCCACGGCCGGGGAGCTGTTTTTT.

The chain employs TRBV7-7 and TRBJ2-7; D might be TRBD1 (6 bases). V shed 5 bases and J shed 2 bases, with 16 bases lying between them. The CDR3 is made up of 15 amino acids. Per germline, CDR1 SSHAT and CDR2 FNYEAQ (reference sequence). CDR3 in DNA: TGTGCCAGCAGCCCCGGACAGAAACCTACCTACGAGCAGTACTTC. This gives the protein CASSPGQKPTYEQYF.

There are a few counts of this clone. This chain uses TRBV7-6 with TRBJ2-1, with TRBD2 identical over 10 bases. CDR1 is SGHVS and CDR2 is FNYEAQ in the germline V gene. V was clipped by 1 base and J by 5 bases; unmatched bases: 5. The CDR3 contains 16 residues. The CDR3 nucleotides are TGTGCCAGCAGCTTAGAAGGGACTAGCGTAGACAATGAGCAGTTCTTC. The encoded protein is CASSLEGTSVDNEQFF.